These 10 T cell receptor beta chains were sequenced from one sample in a study of vaccination and CD4 T cells after COVID-19. Time point given: late sampling 161 to 241 days after vaccination in a few convalescent patients. Indicated treatment: approximately 9-day PBMC culture with coronavirus spike peptide pools or control peptides (ViraFEST assay). Sequencing of cultured CD4+ T cell DNA used the Oncomine TCR Beta short-read assay. TCRdb analysed the PCR reads with MiXCR anew, one entry per CDR3 protein. The sample records about 23,000 distinct CDR3 sequences, around 37% being singletons. Antigens for these TCRs are unknown. The specimen was CD4+ T cells from blood, cultured in vitro, collected about 7 months after SARS-CoV-2 vaccination. The source is a human donor who had recovered from COVID-19.

This clonotype turned up a few times. J is TRBJ2-7 and V is TRBV28; D gene uncertain. The V gene lost 5 bases and the J gene lost 6 bases, with 17 bases spanning the gap. This CDR3 is 14 amino acids long. The V gene's germline CDR1 is MDHEN and CDR2 SYDVKM. CDR3 nucleotide sequence: TGTGCCAGCAGTCGACCCGGCCGACCTCGCGAGCAGTACTTC. Protein product: CASSRPGRPREQYF.

The CDR3 spells CASSRTGRVLTRDYNSPLHF. The DNA of the CDR3 is TGTGCCAGCAGCAGGACAGGCAGGGTCCTGACGAGGGACTATAATTCACCCCTCCACTTT. This chain links TRBV7-8 with TRBJ1-6; 7 positions agree with TRBD1. Germline V gives CDR1 SGHVS, CDR2 FQNEAQ. Germline trimming cut 5 bases from V and 3 bases from J; bases unmatched to any gene: 19. The length of the CDR3 is 20 residues.

The V and J genes are TRBV20-1 and TRBJ2-7, with 7 bases identical to TRBD2. V lost 0 bases and J lost 1; bases outside the gene matches: 9. CDR1 DFQATT and CDR2 SNEGSKA come from the germline V gene (reference sequence). The CDR3 sequence is 16 residues long. In DNA form, the CDR3 reads TGCAGTGCTAGAGAGATCCGGCGGGGACTATCCTACGAGCAGTACTTC. This encodes CSAREIRRGLSYEQYF.

This clonotype appeared a few times. V is TRBV20-1 and J is TRBJ2-2; 10 nucleotides line up with TRBD2. CDR3 length: 15 amino acids. Germline trimming cut 5 bases from V and 8 bases from J; bases unmatched to any gene: 11. CDR1 is DFQATT, CDR2 SNEGSKA, per germline (reference sequence). The CDR3 region is CSAPSLAGARGELFF. Here the CDR3 DNA reads TGCAGTGCTCCATCGCTAGCGGGGGCCCGAGGGGAGCTGTTTTTT.

The genes are TRBV11-1 and TRBJ2-5; 10 bases map to TRBD1. V shed 4 bases and J 4 bases; nucleotides not matched to a gene: 3. Germline lookup yields CDR1 SGHAT and CDR2 FQDESV (reference sequence). CDR3 length: 14 amino acids. The CDR3 loop is CASSSRDRGETQYF. The CDR3 nucleotides read TGTGCCAGCAGCTCCAGGGACAGGGGAGAGACCCAGTACTTC.

This clonotype is a singleton in its sample. The chain joins TRBV19 to TRBJ2-7, with 11 bases that match TRBD1. CDR1 and CDR2 from the germline V gene are LNHDA and SQIVND (reference sequence). V shed 5 bases and J 3 bases; nucleotides not matched to a gene: 3. The CDR3 is 14 amino acids. The CDR3 spells CASSGGTGGYEQYF. The CDR3 coding sequence is TGTGCCAGTAGTGGCGGGACAGGGGGCTACGAGCAGTACTTC. The full variable domain, its missing parts supplied by reference TRBV19 and TRBJ2-7, is DGGITQSPKYLFRKEGQNVTLSCEQNLNHDAMYWYRQDPGQGLRLIYYSQIVNDFQKGDIAEGYSVSREKKESFPLTVTSAQKNPTAFYLCASSGGTGGYEQYFGPGTRLTVT.

There are a few counts of this clonotype. V gene TRBV20-1 combines with J gene TRBJ2-5; tentatively, D is TRBD1 (5 bases). V lost 1 base, J lost 4 bases, and 13 bases lay in between. Germline CDR1 reads DFQATT; CDR2 reads SNEGSKA (reference sequence). This CDR3 comprises 14 residues. The CDR3 loop reads CSARVSRAAETQYF. The CDR3 coding sequence is TGCAGTGCTAGAGTCTCCAGGGCCGCAGAGACCCAGTACTTC.

For the CDR3, the DNA is TGTGCCAGCAGTTACTCGAGACAGCAAGAGACCCAGTACTTC. This translates into CASSYSRQQETQYF. This chain uses TRBV6-5 with TRBJ2-5, with D maybe TRBD1 (5 bases). The germline V gene has CDR1 MNHEY and CDR2 SVGAGI. V was trimmed by 0 bases and J by 2 bases, leaving 7 bases between them. The CDR3 covers 14 residues.

The CDR3 DNA sequence: TGTGCCATCAGTGAGCGAACTAGCGATGAGCAGTTCTTC. Its translation is CAISERTSDEQFF. This chain links TRBV10-3 with TRBJ2-1; 7 nucleotides line up with TRBD2. This CDR3 region has 13 residues. In germline, CDR1 is ENHRY, CDR2 SYGVKD. J lost 8 bases, V lost 2 bases, and 3 bases had no gene match.

To note about this clonotype: At one end, the junction sequence differs from germline, possibly due to a read error. CDR3 protein: CSAVLSLADYGQYF. For the CDR3, the DNA is TGCAGTGCCGTTTTAAGTCTAGCGGACTACGGGCAGTACTTC. The rearrangement joins TRBV20-1 to TRBJ2-7, with 7 bases identical to TRBD2. The CDR3 runs to 14 residues. Per the germline V gene, CDR1 is DFQATT and CDR2 is SNEGSKA (reference sequence).